A single sample gave rise to the 5 T cell receptor beta chains below, sequenced in a study of cytomegalovirus exposure and HLA in healthy donors. Method: immunoSEQ multiplex PCR; TCRdb's copy keeps in-frame clones and lacks some. The table shows over 150,000 clones, with 85% occurring only once. Specimen: PBMCs. The receptor set was obtained from a young man in good health and CMV-seropositive.

This clone was observed a few times. The rearrangement joins TRBV28 to TRBJ1-2, with a possible D match to TRBD1 (6 bases). Germline assignment: CDR1 MDHEN and CDR2 SYDVKM. V lost 6 bases and J lost 6, with 17 bases in between. The CDR3 has 14 amino acids. The CDR3 loop reads CASSVGWGRDGYTF. The CDR3 DNA reads TGTGCCAGCAGCGTCGGGTGGGGGCGGGATGGCTACACCTTC.

The chain has TRBV14 and TRBJ2-5, with 13 positions matching TRBD2. The J segment lost 5 bases and the V segment lost 2 bases, leaving 5 bases of the junction unmatched. The CDR3 runs 16 residues. Germline-derived CDR1 and CDR2 are SGHDN and FVKESK. CDR3 residues: CASSQRTSGSWETQYF. DNA for the CDR3: TGTGCCAGCAGCCAAAGGACTAGCGGGAGTTGGGAGACCCAGTACTTC.

The sample holds one count of this clone. This chain links TRBV6-1 with TRBJ1-5, with D maybe TRBD1 (5 bases). The CDR3 is 14 amino acids. Per germline, CDR1 MNHNS and CDR2 SASEGT. V was cut by 4 bases and J by 4 bases, with 11 bases left in between. CDR3 nucleotides: TGTGCCAGCAGTGGGGGGGTTCGGAATCAGCCCCAGCATTTT. The encoded protein is CASSGGVRNQPQHF.

The chain couples TRBV4-2 to TRBJ2-1; no definite D call. Germline assignment: CDR1 LGHNA and CDR2 YNFKEQ. CDR3 length: 14 residues. V was trimmed by 2 bases and J by 9 bases, leaving 14 bases between them. In DNA, the CDR3 is TGTGCCAGCAGCCAATCCCGTGAGATTGGTGAGCAGTTCTTC. Amino acids: CASSQSREIGEQFF.

This clone was seen ten or more times. The chain combines TRBV9 with TRBJ2-3; 14 bases match TRBD2. V shed 0 bases and J 5 bases; nucleotides not matched to a gene: 2. The CDR3 consists of 16 residues. Germline V gene sequence: CDR1 SGDLS, CDR2 YYNGEE. The CDR3 loop is CASSVEGLAGVDTQYF. CDR3 sequence (DNA): TGTGCCAGCAGCGTAGAGGGACTAGCGGGAGTAGATACGCAGTATTTT.